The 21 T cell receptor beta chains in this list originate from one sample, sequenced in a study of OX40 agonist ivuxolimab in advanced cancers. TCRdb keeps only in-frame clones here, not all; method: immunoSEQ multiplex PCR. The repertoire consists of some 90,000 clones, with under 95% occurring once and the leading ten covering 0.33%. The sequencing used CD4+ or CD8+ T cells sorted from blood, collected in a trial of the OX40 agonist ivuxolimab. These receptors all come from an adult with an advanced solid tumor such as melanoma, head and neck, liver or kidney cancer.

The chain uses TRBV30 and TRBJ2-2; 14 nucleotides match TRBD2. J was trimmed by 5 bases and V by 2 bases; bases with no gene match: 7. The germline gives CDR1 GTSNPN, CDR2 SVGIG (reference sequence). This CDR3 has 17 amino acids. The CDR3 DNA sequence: TGTGCCTGGAGTCCTGGGACTAGCGGGAGAAGGACCGGGGAGCTGTTTTTT. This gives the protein CAWSPGTSGRRTGELFF.

The CDR3 loop reads CASWGTYEQYF. The CDR3 coding sequence is TGTGCCAGTTGGGGGACCTACGAGCAGTACTTC. The chain links TRBV2 to TRBJ2-7; D is tentatively TRBD1 or TRBD2 (5 bases each). The germline V gene has CDR1 SNHLY and CDR2 FYNNEI. CDR3 length: 11 residues. Trimming removed 9 bases at V and 2 bases at J, with 8 bases between.

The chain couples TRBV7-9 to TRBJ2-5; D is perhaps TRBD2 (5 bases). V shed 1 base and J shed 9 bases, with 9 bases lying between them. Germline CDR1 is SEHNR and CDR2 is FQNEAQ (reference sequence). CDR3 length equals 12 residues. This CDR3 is CASSLGAGAQYF. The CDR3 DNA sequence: TGTGCCAGCAGCTTAGGTGCGGGTGCCCAGTACTTC.

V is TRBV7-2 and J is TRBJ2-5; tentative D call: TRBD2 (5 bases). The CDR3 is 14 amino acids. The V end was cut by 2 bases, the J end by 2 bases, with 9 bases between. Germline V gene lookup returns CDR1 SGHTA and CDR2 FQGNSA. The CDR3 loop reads CASSLNAGQETQYF. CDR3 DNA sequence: TGTGCCAGCAGCTTAAATGCGGGTCAAGAGACCCAGTACTTC.

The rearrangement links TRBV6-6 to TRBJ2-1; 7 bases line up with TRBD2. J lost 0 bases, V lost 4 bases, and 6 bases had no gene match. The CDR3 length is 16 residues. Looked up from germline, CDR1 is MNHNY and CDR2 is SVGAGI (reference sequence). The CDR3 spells CASSSITSDSYNEQFF. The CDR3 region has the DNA TGTGCCAGCAGTTCGATTACTAGCGACTCCTACAATGAGCAGTTCTTC.

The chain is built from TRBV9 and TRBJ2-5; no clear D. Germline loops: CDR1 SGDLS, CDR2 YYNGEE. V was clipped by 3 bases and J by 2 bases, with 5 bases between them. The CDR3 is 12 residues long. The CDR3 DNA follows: TGTGCCAGCAGCGCCAATCAAGAGACCCAGTACTTC. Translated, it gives CASSANQETQYF.

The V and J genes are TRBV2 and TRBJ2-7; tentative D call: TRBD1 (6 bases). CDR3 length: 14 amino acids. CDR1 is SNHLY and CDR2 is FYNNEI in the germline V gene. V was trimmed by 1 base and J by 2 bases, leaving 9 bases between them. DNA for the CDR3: TGTGCCAGCAGTGAAGGAGGGGGTACCTACGAGCAGTACTTC. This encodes CASSEGGGTYEQYF.

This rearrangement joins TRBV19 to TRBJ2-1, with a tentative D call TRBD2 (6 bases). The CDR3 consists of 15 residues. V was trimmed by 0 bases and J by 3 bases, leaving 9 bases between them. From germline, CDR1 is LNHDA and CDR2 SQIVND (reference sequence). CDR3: CASSIEGTGYNEQFF. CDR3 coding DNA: TGTGCCAGTAGTATAGAAGGGACTGGCTACAATGAGCAGTTCTTC.

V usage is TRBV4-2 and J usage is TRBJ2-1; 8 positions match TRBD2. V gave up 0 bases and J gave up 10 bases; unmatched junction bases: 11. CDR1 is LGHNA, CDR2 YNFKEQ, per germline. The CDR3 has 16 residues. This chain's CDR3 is CASSQDSGLGSWEQFF. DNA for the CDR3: TGTGCCAGCAGCCAAGACTCGGGACTAGGATCCTGGGAGCAGTTCTTC.

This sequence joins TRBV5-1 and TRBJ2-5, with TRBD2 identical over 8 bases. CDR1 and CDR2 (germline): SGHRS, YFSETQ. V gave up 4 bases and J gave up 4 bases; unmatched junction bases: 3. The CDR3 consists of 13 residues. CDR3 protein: CASSRGLGETQYF. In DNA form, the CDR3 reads TGCGCCAGCAGCAGGGGACTAGGAGAGACCCAGTACTTC.

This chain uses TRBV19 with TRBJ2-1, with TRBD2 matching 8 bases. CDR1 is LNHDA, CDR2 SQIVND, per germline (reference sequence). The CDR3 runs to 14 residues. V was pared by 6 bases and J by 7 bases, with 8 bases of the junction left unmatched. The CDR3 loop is CASSVAGIFNEQFF. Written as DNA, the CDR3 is TGTGCCAGTAGCGTAGCGGGAATCTTTAATGAGCAGTTCTTC.

In nucleotides, the CDR3 is TGCGCCAGCAGCTATGGACAGGCCAAGGATGAGCAGTTCTTC. Its protein is CASSYGQAKDEQFF. The chain joins TRBV5-1 to TRBJ2-1; 7 bases line up with TRBD1. J gave up 8 bases and V 3 bases, and 8 bases lay outside the gene matches. CDR3 size: 14 residues. Germline CDR1 reads SGHRS; CDR2 reads YFSETQ.

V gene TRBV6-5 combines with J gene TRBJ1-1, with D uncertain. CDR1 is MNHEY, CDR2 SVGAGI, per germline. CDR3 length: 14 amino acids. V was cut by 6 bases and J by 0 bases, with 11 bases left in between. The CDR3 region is CASRWEELNTEAFF. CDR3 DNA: TGTGCCAGCAGATGGGAAGAACTGAACACTGAAGCTTTCTTT.

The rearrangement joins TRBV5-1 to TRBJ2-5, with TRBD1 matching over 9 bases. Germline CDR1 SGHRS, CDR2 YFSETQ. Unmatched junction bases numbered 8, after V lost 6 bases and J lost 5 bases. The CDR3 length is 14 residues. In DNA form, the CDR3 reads TGCGCCAGCAAACAGACAGGGGGTGAGGAGACCCAGTACTTC. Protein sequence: CASKQTGGEETQYF. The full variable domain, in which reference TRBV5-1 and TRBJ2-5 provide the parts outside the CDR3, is KAGVTQTPRYLIKTRGQQVTLSCSPISGHRSVSWYQQTPGQGLQFLFEYFSETQRNKGNFPGRFSGRQFSNSRSEMNVSTLELGDSALYLCASKQTGGEETQYFGPGTRLLVL.

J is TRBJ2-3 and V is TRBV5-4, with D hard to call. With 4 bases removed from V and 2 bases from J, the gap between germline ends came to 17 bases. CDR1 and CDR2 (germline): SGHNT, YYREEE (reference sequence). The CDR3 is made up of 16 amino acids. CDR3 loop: CASSIRLSSSTDTQYF. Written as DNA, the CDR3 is TGTGCCAGCAGCATACGGCTGAGCTCCTCCACAGATACGCAGTATTTT.

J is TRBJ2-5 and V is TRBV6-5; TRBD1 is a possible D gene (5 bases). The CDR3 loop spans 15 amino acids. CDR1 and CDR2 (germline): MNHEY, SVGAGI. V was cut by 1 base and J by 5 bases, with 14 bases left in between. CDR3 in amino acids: CASSYYQGAGETQYF. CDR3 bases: TGTGCCAGCAGTTACTACCAGGGTGCCGGGGAGACCCAGTACTTC.

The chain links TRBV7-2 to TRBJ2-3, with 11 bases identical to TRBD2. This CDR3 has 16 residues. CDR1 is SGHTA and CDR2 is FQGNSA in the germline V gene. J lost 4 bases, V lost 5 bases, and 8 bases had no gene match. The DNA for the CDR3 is TGTGCCAGCAGCCCCGGTAGCGGGAGGGCCCCAGATACGCAGTATTTT. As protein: CASSPGSGRAPDTQYF.

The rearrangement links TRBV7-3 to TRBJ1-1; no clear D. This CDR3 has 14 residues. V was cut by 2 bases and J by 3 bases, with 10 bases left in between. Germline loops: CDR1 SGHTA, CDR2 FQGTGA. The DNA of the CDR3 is TGTGCCAGCAGCTTAGGGCCCGAGTACACTGAAGCTTTCTTT. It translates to CASSLGPEYTEAFF. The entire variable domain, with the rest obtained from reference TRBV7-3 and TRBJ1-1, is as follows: GAGVSQTPSNKVTEKGKYVELRCDPISGHTALYWYRQSLGQGPEFLIYFQGTGAADDSGLPNDRFFAVRPEGSVSTLKIQRTERGDSAVYLCASSLGPEYTEAFFGQGTRLTVV.

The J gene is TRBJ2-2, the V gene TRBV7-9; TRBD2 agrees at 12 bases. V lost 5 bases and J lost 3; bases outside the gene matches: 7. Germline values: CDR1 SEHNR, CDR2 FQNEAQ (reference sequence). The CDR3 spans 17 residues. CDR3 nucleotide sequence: TGTGCCAGCAGCCTAGGACTAGCGGGACCCTACACCGGGGAGCTGTTTTTT. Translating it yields CASSLGLAGPYTGELFF.

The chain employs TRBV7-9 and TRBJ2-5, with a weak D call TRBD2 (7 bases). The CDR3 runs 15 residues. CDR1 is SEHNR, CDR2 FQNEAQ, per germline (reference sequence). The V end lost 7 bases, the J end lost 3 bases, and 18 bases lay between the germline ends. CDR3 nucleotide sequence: TGTGCCAGCAACCCCCGGGGGCTAGCGGAAGAGACCCAGTACTTC. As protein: CASNPRGLAEETQYF.

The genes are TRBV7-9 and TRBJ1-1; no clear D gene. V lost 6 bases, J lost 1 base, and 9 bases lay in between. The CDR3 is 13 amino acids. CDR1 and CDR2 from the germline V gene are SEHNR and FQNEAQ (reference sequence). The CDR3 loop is CASSSRRNTEAFF. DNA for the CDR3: TGTGCCAGCAGTTCTAGACGGAACACTGAAGCTTTCTTT.